This is a list of T cell receptor beta chains from one sample in a study of blood T cell repertoires in COVID-19. Assay: immunoSEQ multiplex PCR; the TCRdb copy retains only in-frame clones and omits some. The table has about 100,000 clones, 70% to 90% seen once. Source material: peripheral blood. Receptors were obtained from a human donor in a cohort sampled during active COVID-19. The CDR3 runs from the conserved cysteine through the conserved F or W. A D gene is named only where the DNA matches it firmly. Clone size is stated in some rows and not others, as once, few, many or a class when expanded.

v_call: TRBV19
j_call: TRBJ2-3
clone_size: NA
d_call: NA
cdr3_nt: TGTGCCAGTAACCCCCGCGGGTCAGATACGCAGTATTTT
cdr3_aa: CASNPRGSDTQYF

v_call: TRBV18
j_call: TRBJ2-1
clone_size: NA
d_call: TRBD2
cdr3_nt: TGTGCCAGCTCATCTGGACTAGCGGGGGGCCTTGACAATGAGCAGTTCTTC
cdr3_aa: CASSSGLAGGLDNEQFF

v_call: TRBV19
j_call: TRBJ2-3
clone_size: NA
d_call: NA
cdr3_nt: TGTGCCAGTAGTATTACAGCTTCCCCCATAGATACGCAGTATTTT
cdr3_aa: CASSITASPIDTQYF

v_call: TRBV11-2
j_call: TRBJ2-7
clone_size: few
d_call: TRBD2
cdr3_nt: TGTGCCAGCAGTACTAGCGGGAGGTACGAGCAGTACTTC
cdr3_aa: CASSTSGRYEQYF

v_call: TRBV6-5
j_call: TRBJ1-6
clone_size: NA
d_call: TRBD1
cdr3_nt: TGTGCCAGCAGGTACCAGGGGGCGAGTAATTCACCCCTCCACTTT
cdr3_aa: CASRYQGASNSPLHF

v_call: TRBV19
j_call: TRBJ2-6
clone_size: NA
d_call: TRBD1
cdr3_nt: TGTGCCAGTAGTATTGGGACAGGGGCAGCTGGGGCCAACGTCCTGACTTTC
cdr3_aa: CASSIGTGAAGANVLTF

v_call: TRBV19
j_call: TRBJ1-2
clone_size: NA
d_call: NA
cdr3_nt: TGTGCCAGTAGTTCGCGCGAGGGAACCAACTATGGCTACACCTTC
cdr3_aa: CASSSREGTNYGYTF

v_call: TRBV9
j_call: TRBJ2-1
clone_size: NA
d_call: TRBD2
cdr3_nt: TGTGCCAGCAGCGTAGCGGGGGGGAGCTCCTACAATGAGCAGTTCTTC
cdr3_aa: CASSVAGGSSYNEQFF

v_call: TRBV3-1/TRBV3-2
j_call: TRBJ1-2
clone_size: NA
d_call: NA
cdr3_nt: TGTGCCAGCAGCCAGTCGCGTGGACTTTTTAACTATGGCTACACCTTC
cdr3_aa: CASSQSRGLFNYGYTF

v_call: TRBV5-4
j_call: TRBJ1-6
clone_size: NA
d_call: TRBD1
cdr3_nt: TGTGCCAGCAGCACTTCGACAGGGTATAATTCACCCCTCCACTTT
cdr3_aa: CASSTSTGYNSPLHF